The 20 T cell receptor beta chains below all came from one sample that was sequenced in a study of T-cell reconstitution after alpha-beta-depleted transplantation in children. During its preparation, the TCRbeta library received unique molecular identifiers. TCRdb re-called the PCR reads through MiXCR, storing one row per CDR3 protein. This table has just over 950,000 distinct CDR3 sequences, 25% to 35% appearing once. The sample here was PBMCs, mostly from graft donor cells, taken 360 days after TCRalphabeta/CD19-depleted stem cell transplant. The receptors here all came from a boy younger than two who had a stem cell transplant for SCID, so the T cells may come from the graft donor.

The rearrangement joins TRBV7-8 to TRBJ2-5; TRBD2 matches at 8 bases. With V trimmed by 10 bases and J by 1 base, 20 bases remained unmatched. This CDR3 is built from 18 residues. The germline CDR1 and CDR2 sequences are SGHVS and FQNEAQ. The CDR3 loop is CATKRGLLGGSPQETQYF. The DNA of the CDR3 is TGTGCCACCAAGCGGGGGTTACTTGGGGGGAGCCCCCAAGAGACCCAGTACTTC.

This clonotype was seen once. The chain links TRBV6-1 to TRBJ2-7; weak D call: TRBD2 (5 bases). The CDR3 contains 13 residues. Germline V CDR1 and CDR2: MNHNS, SASEGT. The germline V and J ends were trimmed by 6 bases and 7 bases, with 16 bases remaining between them. CDR3 bases: TGTGCCAGCAGCCTCGGACTGCCCTGGGAGCAGTACTTC. Its protein is CASSLGLPWEQYF.

This chain connects TRBV4-1 to TRBJ2-2; D gene ambiguous. The CDR3 extends over 14 amino acids. Germline V lookup: CDR1 MGHRA, CDR2 YSYEKL. Trimming took off 0 bases at V and 6 bases at J, with 8 bases between the two ends. The CDR3 region is CASSQDRFPGELFF. Here the CDR3 DNA reads TGCGCCAGCAGCCAAGATAGGTTTCCCGGGGAGCTGTTTTTT.

The genes are TRBV25-1 and TRBJ1-1; possible D gene TRBD1, 6 bases. The CDR3 runs 12 residues. The V gene lost 4 bases and the J gene lost 13 bases, with 16 bases spanning the gap. CDR1 and CDR2 (germline): MGHDK, SYGVNS. The CDR3 DNA reads as TGTGCCAGCAGTGTTCTGTCCAGGGGTTTTTTCTTT. This sequence encodes CASSVLSRGFFF.

Only a few counts were recorded for this clonotype. This chain connects TRBV20-1 to TRBJ2-3; D possibly corresponds to TRBD2 (6 bases). V dropped 5 bases and J dropped 3 bases, with 18 bases sitting between them. This CDR3 region has 15 residues. Germline CDR1 reads DFQATT; CDR2 reads SNEGSKA (reference sequence). The CDR3 nucleotides are TGCAGTGCTCCGACTAGTATCTTCTTTACAGATACGCAGTATTTT. This translates into CSAPTSIFFTDTQYF.

The chain combines TRBV7-2 with TRBJ1-3; D is perhaps TRBD1 (6 bases). The length of the CDR3 is 18 residues. Germline V gene sequence: CDR1 SGHTA, CDR2 FQGNSA. Trimming took off 0 bases at V and 3 bases at J, with 18 bases between the two ends. CDR3 protein: CASSLAPGQSRSGNTIYF. DNA of the CDR3: TGTGCCAGCAGCTTAGCGCCAGGACAGTCTAGGAGTGGAAACACCATATATTTT.

This chain connects TRBV12-3 or TRBV12-4 to TRBJ1-3, with D unclear. This CDR3 region has 12 residues. V was clipped by 3 bases and J by 2 bases, with 2 bases between them. CDR3 region: CASSFAGNTIYF. The CDR3 nucleotides are TGTGCCAGCAGTTTCGCTGGAAACACCATATATTTT.

This clonotype was seen a handful of times. This chain links TRBV28 with TRBJ2-1; a possible D gene is TRBD1 (6 bases). V lost 0 bases and J 8 bases, leaving 17 bases between the germline ends. From germline, CDR1 is MDHEN and CDR2 SYDVKM. The CDR3 is 16 amino acids. CDR3 in DNA: TGTGCCAGCAGTTTATGGGGGGCTTTACGAGGACATGAGCAGTTCTTC. Translating gives CASSLWGALRGHEQFF. The full variable domain, with the rest looked up from reference TRBV28 and TRBJ2-1, is DVKVTQSSRYLVKRTGEKVFLECVQDMDHENMFWYRQDPGLGLRLIYFSYDVKMKEKGDIPEGYSVSREKKERFSLILESASTNQTSMYLCASSLWGALRGHEQFFGPGTRLTVL.

The V call is TRBV12-3 or TRBV12-4, the J call TRBJ1-1, with a tentative D call TRBD1 (5 bases). CDR3 length: 13 amino acids. The germline V and J ends were trimmed by 8 bases and 4 bases, with 14 bases remaining between them. The CDR3 here is CASGRAKGTEAFF. CDR3 DNA sequence: TGTGCCAGCGGCAGGGCTAAAGGCACTGAAGCTTTCTTT.

This clonotype was detected only a few times. The rearrangement uses TRBV5-1 and TRBJ1-1, with D maybe TRBD1 (6 bases). Germline CDR1 SGHRS, CDR2 YFSETQ. V gave up 0 bases and J gave up 3 bases, with 21 bases separating them. This CDR3 is 18 amino acids long. CDR3 DNA: TGCGCCAGCAGCTTGGATTGGTTGTCCAGGGGTCCCCACACTGAAGCTTTCTTT. It is translated as CASSLDWLSRGPHTEAFF.

This clonotype was recorded a few times. This rearrangement joins TRBV6-5 to TRBJ2-1, with TRBD2 matching 10 bases. CDR1 and CDR2 (germline): MNHEY, SVGAGI. J lost 0 bases, V lost 0 bases, and 8 bases had no gene match. The CDR3 spans 19 residues. CDR3 sequence: CASSYSPVLAGASYNEQFF. The CDR3 DNA reads TGTGCCAGCAGTTACTCGCCGGTTCTAGCGGGGGCCTCCTACAATGAGCAGTTCTTC.

The chain is built from TRBV10-3 and TRBJ2-2; no definite D call. CDR1 and CDR2 from the germline V gene are ENHRY and SYGVKD. V was cut by 0 bases and J by 1 base, with 9 bases left in between. The CDR3 has 16 residues. The CDR3 coding sequence is TGTGCCATCAGTGAGTCGACGGTGGGGAACACCGGGGAGCTGTTTTTT. It specifies CAISESTVGNTGELFF.

The genes are TRBV10-3 and TRBJ2-7; D tentatively reads TRBD1 or TRBD2 (5 bases each). CDR1 is ENHRY, CDR2 SYGVKD, per germline. There are 12 residues in the CDR3. V was clipped by 6 bases and J by 5 bases, with 11 bases between them. CDR3 nucleotide sequence: TGTGCCATCAGGGGCCAGGGACACGAGCAGTACTTC. Amino acids: CAIRGQGHEQYF.

The chain carries TRBV4-2 and TRBJ2-1; D gene unclear. CDR1 LGHNA and CDR2 YNFKEQ come from the germline V gene. V lost 0 bases to trimming and J lost 4 bases, with 10 bases between them. This CDR3 comprises 15 residues. The CDR3 region is CASSQELQPYNEQFF. The DNA for the CDR3 is TGTGCCAGCAGCCAAGAATTGCAACCTTACAATGAGCAGTTCTTC.

The chain combines TRBV5-1 with TRBJ2-7; D not resolved. The CDR3 runs 14 residues. From germline, CDR1 is SGHRS and CDR2 YFSETQ. V shed 0 bases and J shed 0 bases, with 7 bases lying between them. Written as DNA, the CDR3 is TGCGCCAGCAGCTTGGTGACCGACTCCTACGAGCAGTACTTC. Protein product: CASSLVTDSYEQYF.

This clonotype occurred a few times. The rearrangement joins TRBV7-8 to TRBJ1-1; the D gene is possibly TRBD1 (5 bases). The germline V gene encodes CDR1 SGHVS and CDR2 FQNEAQ. The V end lost 0 bases, the J end lost 2 bases, and 16 bases lay between the germline ends. The CDR3 is made up of 17 amino acids. Here the CDR3 reads CASSLAPGLEENTEAFF. The CDR3 DNA sequence: TGTGCCAGCAGCTTAGCGCCAGGGTTGGAGGAAAACACTGAAGCTTTCTTT.

This clonotype was seen a few times. The genes are TRBV18 and TRBJ2-7; D ambiguous. Trimming removed 1 base at V and 0 bases at J, with 10 bases between. Germline V gene data show CDR1 as KGHSH and CDR2 as LQKENI. CDR3 length: 15 amino acids. Here the CDR3 reads CASSPQGQNSYEQYF. The CDR3 bases are TGTGCCAGCTCACCACAAGGGCAGAACTCCTACGAGCAGTACTTC.

This clonotype was found a few times. The genes are TRBV4-1 and TRBJ2-2, with D perhaps matching TRBD1 (6 bases). From germline, CDR1 is MGHRA and CDR2 YSYEKL. The V end was cut by 0 bases, the J end by 7 bases, with 9 bases between. This CDR3 has 14 residues. The CDR3 region is CASSQEGADGELFF. CDR3 nucleotide sequence: TGCGCCAGCAGCCAAGAGGGGGCTGACGGGGAGCTGTTTTTT.

The rearrangement joins TRBV28 to TRBJ2-5, with D possibly called TRBD1 or TRBD2 (6 bases each). V lost 7 bases and J 4 bases, leaving 13 bases between the germline ends. The CDR3 covers 13 residues. Germline CDR1 reads MDHEN; CDR2 reads SYDVKM. The chain's CDR3 is CASKVRGGETQYF. CDR3 sequence (DNA): TGTGCCAGCAAAGTCAGGGGAGGAGAGACCCAGTACTTC. Full variable domain (outside the CDR3, taken from reference TRBV28 and TRBJ2-5): DVKVTQSSRYLVKRTGEKVFLECVQDMDHENMFWYRQDPGLGLRLIYFSYDVKMKEKGDIPEGYSVSREKKERFSLILESASTNQTSMYLCASKVRGGETQYFGPGTRLLVL.

The rearrangement uses TRBV29-1 and TRBJ1-1; D possibly corresponds to TRBD1 (6 bases). CDR1 and CDR2 (germline): SQVTM, ANQGSEA. Between the trimmed V and J ends, which lost 3 bases and 4 bases, there was a span of 9 bases. The CDR3 sequence is 12 residues long. CDR3 protein: CSVDRGATEAFF. The CDR3 DNA is TGCAGCGTTGATAGGGGGGCCACTGAAGCTTTCTTT.